The source of this T cell receptor beta chain is a study of T cells in Graves' hyperthyroidism and ophthalmopathy. Study-wide background: Peripheral blood was drawn at first diagnosis, prior to all treatment.

When ophthalmopathy did not progress within 18 months, Graves' hyperthyroidism was considered stable. Findings of the study overall: In the analysis, a 13 V-J model separated ophthalmopathy from stable hyperthyroidism.

V gave up 2 bases and J gave up 5 bases, with 17 bases separating them. The CDR3 loop spans 16 amino acids. From germline, CDR1 is SGHRS and CDR2 YFSETQ. RNA transcripts provided the source from which TCR beta CDR3 regions were amplified. The HTBI set primed first-round TCR CDR3 RT-PCR. TCRdb processed the multiplex PCR reads anew with MiXCR; each CDR3 protein has one entry. The sample has some 300,000 distinct CDR3 sequences, 16% seen once. About this clonotype: Antigen specificity is unknown.

The chain carries TRBV5-1 and TRBJ2-1; D unclear. Sequenced sample: blood. The clonotype originates from a man aged 25-40 years with Graves' hyperthyroidism. In DNA, the CDR3 is TGCGCCAGCAGCTTTTCCGGGCCCCAGCGAAACAATGAGCAGTTCTTC. The encoded protein is CASSFSGPQRNNEQFF.